This TCR beta chain came from a study of cytomegalovirus exposure and HLA in healthy donors. Study as a whole: There were roughly 110 million unique TCR beta sequences, drawn from roughly 200 million T cells, in an earlier analysis.

Use of 60 Vbeta and 13 Jbeta primers characterized the PCR. Using immunoSEQ multiplex PCR, the repertoire was profiled, and TCRdb retains in-frame clones only, with some absent. The profile covers approximately 140,000 clones, with 75% to 85% appearing a single time and over 3% taken by the ten largest. The receptor was derived from a female donor in good health and CMV-seronegative. The sample was PBMCs.

The CDR3 protein is CASSPLGTAGNTIYF. The CDR3 region has the DNA TGCGCCAGCAGCCCACTTGGGACAGCCGGAAACACCATATATTTT. This chain connects TRBV5-1 to TRBJ1-3, with 7 bases identical to TRBD1. The junction had 8 bases not matched to a gene; V was cut back by 4 bases and J by 4 bases. This CDR3 has 15 residues. Germline assignment: CDR1 SGHRS and CDR2 YFSETQ.